This TCR beta chain emerged from a study of blood T cell repertoires in COVID-19. Study in general: Acute and convalescent COVID-19 specimens originated in the United States, Italy and Spain. Sample material is recorded as cDNA or gDNA derived from T cells, B-cell-depleted T cells, or PBMCs.

Per germline, CDR1 MNHNY and CDR2 SVGAGI (reference sequence). The CDR3 is 13 amino acids. V dropped 6 bases and J dropped 3 bases, with 12 bases sitting between them. In the original analysis: Nucleated cell number was recorded as an estimate derived from reference gene primer amplification. Using immunoSEQ multiplex PCR, the repertoire was profiled, and TCRdb retains in-frame clones only, with some absent. V and J calls and clone size are those listed in that table; D and trimming were worked out from the DNA. The table lists 250,000 to 350,000 clones, 70% to 90% of them singletons, with under 8% in the top ten.

J is TRBJ2-7 and V is TRBV6-6, with a possible D match to TRBD1 (6 bases). Material: peripheral blood. The TCR comes from a man in his late teens or twenties who had recovered from COVID-19. CDR3 loop: CASRKDSNYEQYF. CDR3 bases: TGTGCCAGCAGAAAGGACAGTAACTACGAGCAGTACTTC.